The TCR beta chain described here comes from a study of PD-1 blockade in classical Hodgkin lymphoma. Overall study results and limits: While CD8+ TCR diversity did not rise significantly by C4D1, CD4+ TCR diversity did. The authors excluded patients who started nivolumab under 1 year after ASCT. According to reports, newly diagnosed patients had lower baseline TCR diversity than healthy donors, and relapsed/refractory patients had lower baseline TCR diversity still. Those achieving complete response showed baseline diversity like newly diagnosed patients.

Sequencing used immunoSEQ multiplex PCR; TCRdb keeps in-frame clones, though not all of them. Here the sample spans some 100,000 clones, 85% to 90% being singletons. Germline CDR1 reads SGHDT; CDR2 reads YYEEEE. There are 17 residues in the CDR3. V gave up 4 bases and J gave up 1 base, with 20 bases separating them. All patients relapsed after autologous stem cell transplantation, and brentuximab vedotin exposure varied. For this clone: Its antigen remains unidentified.

The genes are TRBV5-6 and TRBJ1-1; D is ambiguous. Sequences were derived from peripheral blood mononuclear cells (PBMCs), sampled before the second cycle of nivolumab. This TCR derives from a human donor with classical Hodgkin lymphoma. The CDR3 DNA reads as TGTGCCAGCAGCCAACCTTTGGCCCCTGTGGCGAACACTGAAGCTTTCTTT. The encoded protein is CASSQPLAPVANTEAFF.